The 6 T cell receptor beta chains listed next were all sequenced from one sample in a study of T cells in tuberculosis. The repertoire was sequenced with immunoSEQ multiplex PCR; TCRdb's copy has only in-frame clones and lacks some. The sample carries 37,000 or so clones, about 94% recorded once. The sample comprised PBMCs. These receptors came from a donor aged 5 to 30 with latent tuberculosis or without tuberculosis infection. Some clones in this sample may be carry-over from other donors' samples.

The rearrangement joins TRBV5-8 to TRBJ2-7; D possibly corresponds to TRBD2 (6 bases). The CDR3 extends over 14 amino acids. Germline V CDR1 and CDR2: SGHTS, YDEGEE. The germline V and J ends were trimmed by 4 bases and 1 base, with 12 bases remaining between them. CDR3 sequence: CASSTGTPSYEQYF. In nucleotides, the CDR3 is TGTGCCAGCAGCACCGGGACTCCGTCCTACGAGCAGTACTTC.

This sequence joins TRBV4-3 and TRBJ2-7, with 8 bases lining up with TRBD2. The CDR3 extends over 16 amino acids. The germline V gene encodes CDR1 LGHNA and CDR2 YSLEER. V trimming: 4 bases; J trimming: 1 base; junction bases outside the gene matches: 9. CDR3 in amino acids: CASSPTGREVSYEQYV. The CDR3 bases are TGCGCCAGCAGCCCGACCGGGAGGGAGGTATCCTACGAGCAGTACGTC.

The genes are TRBV27 and TRBJ2-3, with D possibly matching TRBD1 (5 bases). The length of the CDR3 is 15 residues. Trimming cost V 4 bases and J 1 base, with 12 bases left between them. CDR1 is MNHEY, CDR2 SMNVEV, per germline (reference sequence). The CDR3, as DNA: TGTGCCAGCAGTTCTACTCCCAGGGGCACAGATACGCAGTATTTT. This encodes CASSSTPRGTDTQYF.

The V call is TRBV4-3, the J call TRBJ1-2; D uncertain. The germline gives CDR1 LGHNA, CDR2 YSLEER. This CDR3 region has 13 residues. Trimming removed 6 bases at V and 1 base at J, with 9 bases between. The CDR3 here is CASRDGVNYGYTF. The DNA for the CDR3 is TGCGCCAGCAGGGACGGGGTTAACTATGGCTACACCTTC.

The rearrangement uses TRBV4-1 and TRBJ1-1; 7 bases are a match to TRBD1. V trimming: 0 bases; J trimming: 4 bases; junction bases outside the gene matches: 8. Germline V gene data show CDR1 as MGHRA and CDR2 as YSYEKL. CDR3 length: 16 residues. CDR3 region: CASSQDAQGYFTEAFF. In nucleotides, the CDR3 is TGCGCCAGCAGCCAAGACGCACAGGGGTATTTCACTGAAGCTTTCTTT.

The V and J genes are TRBV5-4 and TRBJ1-4; 10 positions match TRBD1. The length of the CDR3 is 14 residues. Germline CDR1 SGHNT, CDR2 YYREEE (reference sequence). V lost 4 bases, J lost 8 bases, and 5 bases stayed unmatched. This CDR3 is CASSRQGALEKLFF. The CDR3 coding sequence is TGTGCCAGCAGCCGACAGGGGGCACTAGAAAAACTGTTTTTT.